The 17 T cell receptor beta chains reported below all come from one sample, sequenced in a study of cytomegalovirus exposure and HLA in healthy donors (dated by TCRdb to about 2017). Libraries were prepared through the immunoSEQ multiplex PCR assay. For the multiplex PCR, a mixture combining 60 forward primers for TCR Vbeta segments and 13 reverse primers for TCR Jbeta segments was used. What TCRdb holds here is the immuneACCESS table cut down to in-frame rearrangements. Part of the clones is not present; checked against another copy, under half of the missing clones reflect an unresolved V gene, and the others are unexplained. The sample profile shows about 150,000 clones; over 70% of them were found once. 10% to 15% of the sample is in the top ten clones. The sequencing input was PBMCs. Receptors originate from a man aged 25 to 40 in good health and CMV-seropositive.

The chain joins TRBV28 to TRBJ1-1; 7 bases line up with TRBD1. The CDR3 sequence is 13 residues long. J was trimmed by 5 bases and V by 7 bases; bases with no gene match: 7. Germline V gene data show CDR1 as MDHEN and CDR2 as SYDVKM. CDR3 DNA: TGTGCCAGCAATACAGGGGTTGAGACTGAAGCTTTCTTT. As protein: CASNTGVETEAFF.

This clone has more than one count but fewer than ten. The rearrangement uses TRBV15 and TRBJ2-1; maybe TRBD2 (5 bases). The V gene's germline CDR1 is LNHNV and CDR2 YYDKDF (reference sequence). CDR3 length equals 16 residues. The V gene lost 0 bases and the J gene lost 2 bases, with 11 bases spanning the gap. The CDR3 DNA reads TGTGCCACCAGCAGAGATCGTCGCGGGCCCTACAATGAGCAGTTCTTC. It yields the protein CATSRDRRGPYNEQFF.

The gene calls are TRBV19 and TRBJ2-1, with 7 bases aligning to TRBD2. Trimming cost V 8 bases and J 6 bases; bases outside gene matches: 13. CDR1 and CDR2 from the germline V gene are LNHDA and SQIVND (reference sequence). This CDR3 contains 15 residues. The CDR3 DNA sequence: TGTGCCAGTCGCCGTACTAGCGAGTCAGTCAATGAGCAGTTCTTC. Translation: CASRRTSESVNEQFF.

The rearrangement joins TRBV5-6 to TRBJ2-1; 11 bases fit TRBD2. The germline V gene encodes CDR1 SGHDT and CDR2 YYEEEE. The CDR3 length is 17 residues. Unmatched junction bases numbered 6, after V lost 4 bases and J lost 0 bases. This CDR3 reads CASSPRLAGPSYNEQFF. The DNA of the CDR3 is TGTGCCAGCAGCCCTAGACTAGCGGGACCCTCCTACAATGAGCAGTTCTTC.

There are a few counts of this clone. The chain links TRBV4-1 to TRBJ2-3; the D is unclear. Between the trimmed V and J ends, which lost 0 bases and 2 bases, there was a span of 12 bases. Germline V gene lookup returns CDR1 MGHRA and CDR2 YSYEKL. CDR3 length: 16 residues. CDR3 coding DNA: TGCGCCAGCAGCCAAGATTGGCCACAGTACACAGATACGCAGTATTTT. Its protein is CASSQDWPQYTDTQYF.

The V gene is TRBV15, the J gene TRBJ2-1; 10 nucleotides match TRBD2. The CDR3 spans 18 residues. The trim removed 2 bases at V and 8 bases at J, leaving 15 bases unmatched. Germline V gives CDR1 LNHNV, CDR2 YYDKDF (reference sequence). This chain's CDR3 is CATSRHTGLATRRDEQFF. The CDR3 nucleotides are TGTGCCACCAGCAGACATACGGGACTAGCGACGAGGCGAGATGAGCAGTTCTTC.

The genes are TRBV6-1 and TRBJ2-4; possible D gene TRBD1, 5 bases. V was clipped by 4 bases and J by 7 bases, with 11 bases between them. The CDR3 totals 13 residues. Germline CDR1 and CDR2: MNHNS and SASEGT. The CDR3 nucleotides read TGTGCCAGCAGTGCCTCCAGGGCGAACATTCAGTACTTC. Its protein product is CASSASRANIQYF.

The V gene is TRBV10-3, the J gene TRBJ2-6; 10 nucleotides match TRBD1. The V gene's germline CDR1 is ENHRY and CDR2 SYGVKD. V was clipped by 2 bases and J by 2 bases; unmatched bases: 9. This CDR3 contains 19 residues. The CDR3 is CAISEDAGTGVTGANVLTF. The CDR3 coding sequence is TGTGCCATCAGTGAGGACGCCGGGACAGGGGTAACTGGGGCCAACGTCCTGACTTTC.

The gene calls are TRBV9 and TRBJ2-1; 9 bases align to TRBD2. The length of the CDR3 is 16 residues. The V and J ends lost 0 bases and 9 bases, in that order; junction bases with no gene match: 10. Germline-derived CDR1 and CDR2 are SGDLS and YYNGEE. CDR3 sequence (DNA): TGTGCCAGCAGCGTAGTCGGTAGCGGGAGTACAGGTGAGCAGTTCTTC. Translation: CASSVVGSGSTGEQFF.

There are a few counts of this clone. With a much larger clone just one base away, this may be a read error. Within the sample, other DNA sequences also encode this same CDR3. This chain joins TRBV7-9 and TRBJ2-3; TRBD2 is a possible D gene (5 bases). The CDR3 length is 15 residues. CDR1 SEHNR and CDR2 FQNEAQ come from the germline V gene (reference sequence). Trimming removed 1 base at V and 0 bases at J, with 8 bases between. CDR3 in amino acids: CASSLVGKSTDTQYF. As DNA, the CDR3 is TGTGCCAGCAGCTTAGTCGGGAAAAGCACAGATACGCAGTATTTT.

This chain joins TRBV5-6 and TRBJ1-3; D is perhaps TRBD1 (5 bases). From germline, CDR1 is SGHDT and CDR2 YYEEEE. CDR3 length: 15 residues. V lost 1 base, J lost 3 bases, and 11 bases lay in between. CDR3 protein: CASSLNGAGGNTIYF. The CDR3 coding sequence is TGTGCCAGCAGCTTGAATGGGGCAGGTGGAAACACCATATATTTT.

The chain joins TRBV28 to TRBJ2-7; a possible D gene is TRBD1 (5 bases). Per the germline V gene, CDR1 is MDHEN and CDR2 is SYDVKM. Trimming left V 7 bases short and J 7 bases short, with 11 bases between. The CDR3 totals 11 residues. CDR3 coding DNA: TGTGCCAGCACCAGGGATGAGGAGCAGTACTTC. The encoded protein is CASTRDEEQYF.

J is TRBJ2-2 and V is TRBV27; D gene ambiguous. Trimming left V 5 bases short and J 0 bases short, with 13 bases between. CDR3 length equals 16 residues. The germline CDR1 and CDR2 sequences are MNHEY and SMNVEV (reference sequence). The CDR3 nucleotides are TGTGCCAGCAGTCCCGCATATACTTCGAACACCGGGGAGCTGTTTTTT. Translation gives CASSPAYTSNTGELFF.

The sample holds a few counts of this clone. This rearrangement joins TRBV7-6 to TRBJ2-5; TRBD1 matches at 11 bases. Germline CDR1 and CDR2: SGHVS and FNYEAQ. The CDR3 consists of 16 residues. With 0 bases clipped from V and 11 bases from J, the junction kept 11 bases outside the gene matches. The CDR3 DNA reads as TGTGCCAGCAGCTTAGCGCTTCGGACAGGGGGCCCGTTGCAGTACTTC. Protein product: CASSLALRTGGPLQYF.

This clone was recorded a few times. The rearrangement joins TRBV27 to TRBJ2-2; 7 bases are a match to TRBD1. After removal of 6 bases from V and 4 bases from J, the junction contained 8 bases not matched to a gene. The CDR3 totals 15 residues. Germline-derived CDR1 and CDR2 are MNHEY and SMNVEV (reference sequence). The CDR3: CASRPDRVGTGELFF. CDR3 bases: TGTGCCAGCAGACCTGACAGGGTGGGCACCGGGGAGCTGTTTTTT.

This rearrangement joins TRBV14 to TRBJ2-2, with TRBD1 matching 11 bases. Germline CDR1 is SGHDN and CDR2 is FVKESK. Trimming took 4 bases from V and 7 from J; bases not matched to a gene: 8. There are 16 residues in the CDR3. The CDR3 loop reads CASSLGQGAFHGELFF. The DNA for the CDR3 is TGTGCCAGCAGCCTCGGACAGGGGGCGTTTCACGGGGAGCTGTTTTTT.

This chain uses TRBV7-9 with TRBJ1-1, with no clear D. Trimming removed 0 bases at V and 6 bases at J, with 14 bases between. In germline, CDR1 is SEHNR, CDR2 FQNEAQ (reference sequence). The CDR3 spans 15 residues. The CDR3 region is CASSLAPLIIAEAFF. DNA for the CDR3: TGTGCCAGCAGCTTAGCGCCCCTGATAATAGCTGAAGCTTTCTTT. Together with reference TRBV7-9 and TRBJ1-1, the CDR3 gives the full variable domain: DTGVSQNPRHKITKRGQNVTFRCDPISEHNRLYWYRQTLGQGPEFLTYFQNEAQLEKSRLLSDRFSAERPKGSFSTLEIQRTEQGDSAMYLCASSLAPLIIAEAFFGQGTRLTVV.